Following are 7 T cell receptor beta chains from one sample sequenced in a study of blood T cell repertoires in COVID-19. Method: immunoSEQ multiplex PCR; TCRdb's copy keeps in-frame clones and lacks some. This table has some 340,000 clones, around 82% appearing once. The sequenced sample consisted of peripheral blood. These TCRs come from a man aged 25-45 years with active or convalescent COVID-19.

This chain uses TRBV24-1 with TRBJ1-1; 11 nucleotides line up with TRBD1. Germline values: CDR1 KGHDR, CDR2 SFDVKD. V lost 5 bases to trimming and J lost 1 base; unmatched junction nucleotides: 14. This CDR3 is built from 19 residues. The CDR3 region has the DNA TGTGCCACCAGTGGAACGGGACAGGGGGTATGGAGGAGGAACACTGAAGCTTTCTTT. This translates into CATSGTGQGVWRRNTEAFF.

The gene calls are TRBV4-2 and TRBJ2-1; D perhaps matches TRBD1 (8 bases). Germline V gene data show CDR1 as LGHNA and CDR2 as YNFKEQ. CDR3 length: 17 amino acids. V was clipped by 5 bases and J by 1 base, with 18 bases between them. The CDR3 sequence is CASSFTGGGFSYNEQFF. The CDR3 nucleotides are TGTGCCAGCAGCTTTACAGGGGGGGGGTTTTCCTACAATGAGCAGTTCTTC.

The rearrangement joins TRBV4-1 to TRBJ1-2; 7 bases align to TRBD1. Germline CDR1 MGHRA, CDR2 YSYEKL. The CDR3 runs 15 residues. V was clipped by 2 bases and J by 6 bases; unmatched bases: 9. The CDR3 sequence: CASSQPTGKVNGYTF. As DNA, the CDR3 is TGCGCCAGCAGCCAACCGACAGGGAAAGTAAATGGCTACACCTTC.

The gene calls are TRBV6-2 or TRBV6-3 and TRBJ2-1; 10 bases fit TRBD1. The germline V gene encodes CDR1 MNHEY and CDR2 SVGEGT. V trimming: 2 bases; J trimming: 6 bases; junction bases outside the gene matches: 4. The CDR3 sequence is 15 residues long. CDR3 DNA sequence: TGTGCCAGCAGTTACGGGGACAGGGGTGGCAATGAGCAGTTCTTC. It encodes CASSYGDRGGNEQFF.

The chain uses TRBV7-3 and TRBJ2-3; D possibly corresponds to TRBD2 (5 bases). The CDR3 has 15 amino acids. Germline CDR1 and CDR2: SGHTA and FQGTGA. Trimming took off 5 bases at V and 0 bases at J, with 12 bases between the two ends. DNA of the CDR3: TGTGCCAGCAGCCTAGGAGGACTTAGCACAGATACGCAGTATTTT. Encoded protein: CASSLGGLSTDTQYF.

The chain has TRBV2 and TRBJ2-4, with 7 positions matching TRBD1. With 0 bases clipped from V and 4 bases from J, the junction kept 12 bases outside the gene matches. CDR3 length: 18 amino acids. CDR1 is SNHLY and CDR2 is FYNNEI in the germline V gene. The CDR3 coding sequence is TGTGCCAGCAGTGAAGCGGGCATACCGAGACAGGGAAAAAACATTCAGTACTTC. Its protein product is CASSEAGIPRQGKNIQYF. Combining the CDR3 with reference TRBV2 and TRBJ2-4 gives the whole variable domain EPEVTQTPSHQVTQMGQEVILRCVPISNHLYFYWYRQILGQKVEFLVSFYNNEISEKSEIFDDQFSVERPDGSNFTLKIRSTKLEDSAMYFCASSEAGIPRQGKNIQYFGAGTRLSVL.

The chain recombines TRBV5-5 with TRBJ2-7, with TRBD2 matching 9 bases. CDR1 and CDR2 (germline): SGHKS, YYEKEE (reference sequence). J lost 2 bases, V lost 1 base, and 1 base had no gene match. CDR3 size: 14 residues. CDR3 sequence (DNA): TGTGCCAGCAGCTTGTCTAGCGGGGCCTACGAGCAGTACTTC. Translated, it gives CASSLSSGAYEQYF.